These T cell receptor beta chains were read from a single sample in a study of blood T cells in healthy people across ages. TCRdb called the 5' RACE reads again in MiXCR, with one record for every CDR3 protein. The table records a few hundred thousand distinct CDR3 sequences, about 52% of them present only once. The source material was blood. These receptors came from a man in his sixties in good health. Each CDR3 is given with its conserved first and last residue. D genes are given only for firm matches. Not all rows give a size; the values are once, few, many and, for expanded clones, a class.

TGCAGTGCTCCACACGGGGCCAGCTCCTACAATGAGCAGTTCTTC	CSAPHGASSYNEQFF	few	TRBV20-1	.	TRBJ2-1
TGTGCCAGCAGCTTATTACCTAGCGGGGGAAATGAGCAGTTCTTC	CASSLLPSGGNEQFF	.	TRBV7-8	TRBD2	TRBJ2-1
TGTGCCAGCAGTTTGGGGTTCTATGGCTACACCTTC	CASSLGFYGYTF	.	TRBV28	.	TRBJ1-2
TGCAGTGCTAGTATTACAGGGGTCAATGAGCAGTTCTTC	CSASITGVNEQFF	.	TRBV20-1	TRBD1	TRBJ2-1
TGTGCCAGCAGTTTCCCGACAGGGTCGGGGGAGCTGTTTTTT	CASSFPTGSGELFF	.	TRBV27	TRBD1	TRBJ2-2
TGTGCCAGCAGCGTAGCTCGGGCTAGCACAGATACGCAGTATTTT	CASSVARASTDTQYF	.	TRBV9	.	TRBJ2-3
TGTGCCAGCAGCCAAGATATGATGAGGGGCCGTGGCTACACCTTC	CASSQDMMRGRGYTF	.	TRBV3-1	.	TRBJ1-2
TGTGCCAGCAGCCAAGATATACTATCCTTCACAGATACGCAGTATTTT	CASSQDILSFTDTQYF	.	TRBV3-1	.	TRBJ2-3
TGCGCCAGCAGCTTGGTAGGGACAGGCCCGAACACCATATATTTT	CASSLVGTGPNTIYF	.	TRBV5-1	TRBD1	TRBJ1-3
TGTGCCAGCAGTGGCGGGGGGGCCGTAGATACGCAGTATTTT	CASSGGGAVDTQYF	.	TRBV25-1	TRBD2	TRBJ2-3